The T cell receptor beta chain under discussion was sequenced for a study of cytomegalovirus exposure and HLA in healthy donors. The wider study: In an early release, HLA-typed donors contributed approximately 80 million unique TCR sequences. Overall study results and limits: There were about 160 TCR beta chains listed as cytomegalovirus-associated. On later analysis, the bulk of CMV-associated TCR beta chains appeared to be HLA-restricted.

Regarding this clone: Its antigen is unidentified. Within the sample, other DNA sequences also encode this same CDR3.

CDR3 length equals 13 residues. The germline gives CDR1 SGHRS, CDR2 YFSETQ. The V gene lost 0 bases and the J gene lost 5 bases, with 5 bases spanning the gap. PCR amplification relied on 60 Vbeta primers (plus 13 Jbeta primers). As originally analysed: Some 10 million of the 80 million or so unique TCR beta chains counted in a later analysis were shared. Some clones are missing from TCRdb's copy, which holds only in-frame ones; the method was immunoSEQ multiplex PCR. The V and J calls and clone size come from that table; D and trimming were worked out from the DNA. The data show 140,000 or so clones, just over 70% seen once.

The sequence derives from a woman younger than 45 in good health and CMV-seronegative. Specimen: PBMCs. This sequence joins TRBV5-1 and TRBJ2-2; D is ambiguous. In DNA, the CDR3 is TGCGCCAGCAGCTTGGGGCAGACCGGGGAGCTGTTTTTT. This codes for CASSLGQTGELFF.